Detailed here is one T cell receptor (beta chain). It has no known antigen specificity. No base quality values were provided; no much bigger clone lies one nucleotide off. Trimming at the junction amounts to 4 bases on V and 3 bases on J, and the germline ends lie 15 bases apart. The germline V gene (reference sequence) supplies CDR1 LGHDT and CDR2 YNNKEL. Measured from the cysteine to the phenylalanine, the CDR3 is 15 residues long. The read is trimmed to its CDR3 DNA, 45 bases read in frame from base 1. This sample was included in a study of blood T cells in healthy people across ages (dated by TCRdb to the mid-2010s). Regarding the research as a whole: In model experiments, template switching captured about one uniquely barcoded TCR beta cDNA molecule for every two T cells. Using deep sequencing normalized with unique cDNA molecular identifiers, the study measured how TCR beta repertoire diversity changes with age. Four age groups were formed from the donors: young (average roughly 15 years), middle-aged (around 39), aged (around 62) and long-lived (82). To avoid experimental bias, donors of different ages were distributed randomly across sequencing lanes. For two donors (one aged 18 to 29 and one aged 80 or older), the study analyzed two additional independent replicas of 1 million unique cDNA reads from the same blood draw. The full study reports these points: A strong correlation was found between observed TCR beta diversity and the percentage of naive T cells measured by flow cytometry. Estimates of total diversity based on one million sequenced T cells were regarded as lower bounds and as underestimates. Because donor CMV infection status was unknown, age-related changes in expanded clonotypes were potentially confounded. Compared with the aged group, the long-lived group had more naive CD4+ T cells, fewer expanded clones and increased TCR diversity, a pattern suggesting age selection. Bulk unsorted PBMC profiling prevented conclusive comparison of naive and antigen-experienced compartments. Observed TCR beta diversity per million T cells fell roughly linearly with age, and a significant reduction was already apparent by age around 39.

The donors were around 39 Caucasian individuals from Russia, aged 6 to 90 years, who were systemically healthy. Ten milliliters of peripheral blood were drawn from each donor into EDTA-treated Vacutainer tubes. Ficoll-Paque density-gradient centrifugation was used to isolate PBMCs, with at least 6.5 million per sample. Trizol reagent was used to extract total RNA from the PBMCs, yielding at least 6 micrograms per sample. The percentages of naive CD45RAhigh/CD27high T cells were determined by flow cytometry on a PBMC aliquot from every donor. Library construction relied on 5' RACE. Instrument on record: Illumina HiSeq 2500. A second PCR of about 6 to 12 cycles was run with a J-beta primer mix and a sample-barcoded 5' primer. Each TCR beta cDNA molecule received a unique molecular identifier from a template-switch 5' adaptor carrying 12 random nucleotides. Each sample yielded at least 2.5 million CDR3-containing paired-end reads. The Mint cDNA synthesis kit, primed by a TRBC-specific oligonucleotide, was used to synthesize first-strand cDNA from all RNA. Following uracil-DNA glycosylase treatment, a first 18-cycle PCR with universal primers M1SS and BC2_uni_R was performed on all cDNA. The authors processed their data as follows. Normalization of each sample was performed by random selection of 1 million high-quality reads, each carrying a distinct molecular identifier. Reads with shared molecular identifiers were discarded instead of being binned into consensus sequences. MiTCR, run with a Q25 quality threshold and the strictest error-elimination algorithm, handled CDR3 identification, clonotype clustering and error correction. A nonparametric unseen species model with Euler transformation was used to estimate lower-bound total TCR beta diversity. The raw public reads went through TCRdb reprocessing: fastp at Q25, MiXCR clone calling, in-frame beta chains kept. One record per CDR3 amino acid sequence lists the most common genes and DNA. The V and J calls here are based on TCRdb, not the publication. For this sample there are 1.5 million to 2 million distinct CDR3 sequences; about 28% appear just once. Approximately 7.7% of the sample is taken by the ten largest.

The rearrangement joined TRBV3-1 to TRBJ1-2, with no confident D gene call. Sequencing was done on a sample of blood. This TCR was recovered from a woman aged 25 to 39 in good health. The CDR3 in this case is CASSRMLEVDYGYTF. DNA sequence: TGTGCCAGCAGCCGGATGCTTGAGGTTGACTATGGCTACACCTTC. Where the CDR3 stops, the reference TRBV3-1 and TRBJ1-2 genes take over; the full variable domain is DTAVSQTPKYLVTQMGNDKSIKCEQNLGHDTMYWYKQDSKKFLKIMFSYNNKELIINETVPNRFSPKSPDKAHLNLHINSLELGDSAVYFCASSRMLEVDYGYTFGSGTRLTVV.